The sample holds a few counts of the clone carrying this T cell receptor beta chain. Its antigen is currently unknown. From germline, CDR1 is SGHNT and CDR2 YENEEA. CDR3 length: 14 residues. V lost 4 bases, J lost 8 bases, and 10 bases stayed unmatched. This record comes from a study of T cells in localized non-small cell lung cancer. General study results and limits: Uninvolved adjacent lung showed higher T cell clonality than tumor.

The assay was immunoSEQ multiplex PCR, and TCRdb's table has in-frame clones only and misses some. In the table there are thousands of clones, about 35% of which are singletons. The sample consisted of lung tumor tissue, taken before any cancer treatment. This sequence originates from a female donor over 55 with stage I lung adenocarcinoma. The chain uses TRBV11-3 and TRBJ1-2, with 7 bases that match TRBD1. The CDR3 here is CASSWTGGGQGYTF. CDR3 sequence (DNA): TGTGCCAGCAGCTGGACAGGTGGGGGACAGGGCTACACCTTC.